This T cell receptor beta chain was captured by sequencing in a study of breast tumors, draining lymph nodes, adjacent tissues. General study findings and limits: Luminal-like breast cancer showed significantly higher tumor–nontumor repertoire similarity than basal-like. Tumor TCR diversity was below lymph nodes but above nontumor tissue.

The ends were cut back, 3 bases at V and 6 bases at J, with 17 bases in the middle. Germline loops: CDR1 MGHRA, CDR2 YSYEKL. The CDR3 has 15 residues. This clonotype was seen at least ten times. The antigen is undetermined. One entry per CDR3 protein, called by TCRdb with MiXCR from the multiplex PCR reads. The table has about 180,000 distinct CDR3 sequences, around a third seen once. Breast cancer patients provided tissue from their axillary draining lymph nodes. The sequencing input was axillary lymph node tissue. The chain carries TRBV4-1 and TRBJ1-2; D remains unclear. The sequence derives from a female donor with breast cancer. Some clones in this sample may be carry-over from other donors' samples. As DNA, the CDR3 is TGCGCCAGCAGCCACCGTTCAACAAGGATTGATGGCTACACCTTC. It translates to CASSHRSTRIDGYTF.